A selection of T cell receptor beta chains follows, all from one sample in a study of blood T cells in healthy people across ages. Each CDR3 protein is one row after TCRdb ran MiXCR on the 5' RACE reads. The data hold about 780,000 distinct CDR3 sequences, with around 25% observed a single time. Separately, the same data were catalogued under a study of T cells of mothers and their children.

The sample taken for sequencing was blood. The receptors shown here come from a boy under 18 in good health. The CDR3 runs from the conserved cysteine through the conserved F or W. D genes are given only for firm matches. Clone size, where shown, is once, few, many, or a class for clones that have expanded.

J | D | size | V | DNA | CDR3
TRBJ1-4 | TRBD1 | NA | TRBV5-1 | TGCGCCAGCAGCGACAGGGGGCATGGTGAAAAACTGTTTTTT | CASSDRGHGEKLFF
TRBJ1-1 | TRBD1 | few | TRBV5-1 | TGCGCCAGCAGCGGGACAGGGGGTTCCACTGAAGCTTTCTTT | CASSGTGGSTEAFF
TRBJ1-2 | TRBD1 | NA | TRBV9 | TGTGCCAGCAGCGTAGCTTCGGGCAGGGGGAACTATGGCTACACCTTC | CASSVASGRGNYGYTF
TRBJ1-4 | TRBD1 | few | TRBV9 | TGTGCCAGCAGCGTCACAGGGGCTTTTAATGAAAAACTGTTTTTT | CASSVTGAFNEKLFF
TRBJ2-7 | TRBD2 | NA | TRBV5-5 | TGTGCCAGCAGCTTGTGGCCGGGGGGCTACGAGCAGTACTTC | CASSLWPGGYEQYF
TRBJ2-5 | NA | few | TRBV20-1 | TGCAGTGCTAGAGATGGTGTTGGGGAGACCCAGTACTTC | CSARDGVGETQYF
TRBJ2-1 | NA | NA | TRBV9 | TGTGCCAGCAGCGTAGCGGCCGGTAGGGCGAGCTCCTACAATGAGCAGTTCTTC | CASSVAAGRASSYNEQFF
TRBJ1-1 | NA | NA | TRBV5-1 | TGCGTCAGCAGCCCAGGGAGAGGGGCTGAAGCTTTCTTT | CVSSPGRGAEAFF
TRBJ2-2 | TRBD2 | NA | TRBV9 | TGTGCCAGCAGCGTGCCTAGCGGGGAAAACACCGGGGAGCTGTTTTTT | CASSVPSGENTGELFF
TRBJ2-7 | TRBD2 | few | TRBV6-1 | TGTGCCAGCAGAAAGGGAGGGGCATTTAGGAGCTCCTACGAGCAGTACTTC | CASRKGGAFRSSYEQYF
TRBJ2-7 | NA | few | TRBV12-3/TRBV12-4 | TGTGCCAGCAGTTTTGGCCGTGCGGTCTACGAGCAGTACTTC | CASSFGRAVYEQYF
TRBJ2-1 | NA | once | TRBV21-1 | TGTGCCAGCAGGTTTATGGGGGAGGGGAGCTCCTACAATGAGCAGTTCTTC | CASRFMGEGSSYNEQFF
TRBJ1-5 | NA | NA | TRBV27 | TGTGCCAGCAGTTTAGGGCAGGGCGTGTATAGCAATCAGCCCCAGCATTTT | CASSLGQGVYSNQPQHF
TRBJ2-1 | TRBD2 | few | TRBV4-1 | TGCGCCAGCAGCCGACTAGCGGGGGGGAACAATGAGCAGTTCTTC | CASSRLAGGNNEQFF
TRBJ2-3 | NA | NA | TRBV12-3/TRBV12-4 | TGTGCCAGCAGTCCTCGGGAATTTGCTTCCCCAGATACGCAGTATTTT | CASSPREFASPDTQYF
TRBJ2-7 | TRBD1 | NA | TRBV29-1 | TGCAGCGTTGAATCGGGCCGACAGGGGGTGGGCGAGCAGTACTTC | CSVESGRQGVGEQYF
TRBJ2-1 | NA | NA | TRBV7-2 | TGTGCCAGCAGCTTACCGGGACCCCTAGTAGGGGAGCAGTTCTTC | CASSLPGPLVGEQFF
TRBJ2-1 | NA | NA | TRBV6-2/TRBV6-3 | TGTGCCAGCAGTCCCTTTCGGGATGATGAGCAGTTCTTC | CASSPFRDDEQFF
TRBJ1-2 | NA | NA | TRBV27 | TGTGCCAGCAGTCCCCTTGAAGCAGGGGTGAGTGACTATGGCTACACCTTC | CASSPLEAGVSDYGYTF
TRBJ1-4 | NA | few | TRBV18 | TGTGCCAGCTCCGGGACTCCCCGGGGGGCGACTAATGAAAAACTGTTTTTT | CASSGTPRGATNEKLFF
TRBJ2-5 | TRBD2 | many | TRBV5-6 | TGTGCCAGCAGCTTGGTGCGGGGGGGCCTCGGTGAGACCCAGTACTTC | CASSLVRGGLGETQYF
TRBJ2-1 | NA | few | TRBV12-3/TRBV12-4 | TGTGCCAGCGCAACTATCAATGAGCAGTTCTTC | CASATINEQFF
TRBJ2-5 | NA | NA | TRBV5-1 | TGCGCCAGCAGCTTGGTATCAGGCCACCAAGAGACCCAGTACTTC | CASSLVSGHQETQYF
TRBJ2-3 | TRBD2 | NA | TRBV11-2 | TGTGCCAGCAGCTCAGGACTAGCGGGGAAGACGCAGTATTTT | CASSSGLAGKTQYF
TRBJ1-3 | NA | few | TRBV7-3 | TGTGCCAGCAGCTCTTGGGGGGCTCAGGGAAACACCATATATTTT | CASSSWGAQGNTIYF
TRBJ2-1 | NA | NA | TRBV20-1 | TGCAGTGCTATGCCGGGCCTACACGGTGAGCAGTTCTTC | CSAMPGLHGEQFF
TRBJ2-1 | TRBD2 | few | TRBV6-2/TRBV6-3 | TGTGCCAGCAGCAAAGGGCGGGGGACCTCCTACAATGAGCAGTTCTTC | CASSKGRGTSYNEQFF
TRBJ2-7 | TRBD1 | NA | TRBV13 | TGTGCCAGCAGCCCCCTGGACAGGTCCTACGAGCAGTACTTC | CASSPLDRSYEQYF
TRBJ2-7 | NA | NA | TRBV5-4 | TGTGCCAGCAGCCGGGACAAGGGCTCCTACGAGCAGTACTTC | CASSRDKGSYEQYF
TRBJ1-2 | NA | few | TRBV4-1 | TGCGCCAGCAGCCAGATGCCCGGGGACGTCTTCTACACCTTC | CASSQMPGDVFYTF